This TCR beta chain was recorded in a study of blood T cells in healthy people across ages. Whole-study findings and limits: Because donor CMV status was unknown, expanded clonotype changes were possibly confounded.

Alongside a J-beta primer mix, a sample-barcoded 5' primer served in a second PCR lasting roughly 6 to 11 cycles. MiXCR, applied by TCRdb to the 5' RACE reads, yields one record per CDR3 protein. The sample comprises roughly 1,300,000 distinct CDR3 sequences, 55% to 75% of which are singletons, and roughly 6.3% rests with the top ten. Remarks on this clonotype: What it binds is unknown.

The sequenced material came from blood. The sequence was obtained from a man younger than 30 in good health.

In DNA, the CDR3 is TGCAGTGCTCCGCTAGCGGGAGGGAGGTACAATGAGCAGTTCTTC. Translated: CSAPLAGGRYNEQFF. The genes are TRBV20-1 and TRBJ2-1; 12 bases fit TRBD2. J was trimmed by 4 bases and V by 5 bases; bases with no gene match: 6. The germline gives CDR1 DFQATT, CDR2 SNEGSKA (reference sequence). This CDR3 is built from 15 residues.